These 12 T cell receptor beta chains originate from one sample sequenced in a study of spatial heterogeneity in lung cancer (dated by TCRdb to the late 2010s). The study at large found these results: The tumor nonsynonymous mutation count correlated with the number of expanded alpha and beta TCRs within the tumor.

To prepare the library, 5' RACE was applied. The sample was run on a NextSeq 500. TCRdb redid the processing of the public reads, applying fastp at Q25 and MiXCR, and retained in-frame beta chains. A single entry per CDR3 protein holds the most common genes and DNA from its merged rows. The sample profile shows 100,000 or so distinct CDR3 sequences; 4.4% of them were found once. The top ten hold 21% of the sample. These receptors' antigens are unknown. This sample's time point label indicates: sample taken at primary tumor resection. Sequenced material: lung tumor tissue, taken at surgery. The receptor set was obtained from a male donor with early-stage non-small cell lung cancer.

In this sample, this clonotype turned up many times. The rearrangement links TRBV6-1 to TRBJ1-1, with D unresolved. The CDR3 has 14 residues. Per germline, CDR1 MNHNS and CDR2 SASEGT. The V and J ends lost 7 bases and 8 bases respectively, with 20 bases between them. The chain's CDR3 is CASIRVTREEEAFF. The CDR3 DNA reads TGTGCCAGCATTCGGGTGACGAGGGAAGAAGAAGCTTTCTTT.

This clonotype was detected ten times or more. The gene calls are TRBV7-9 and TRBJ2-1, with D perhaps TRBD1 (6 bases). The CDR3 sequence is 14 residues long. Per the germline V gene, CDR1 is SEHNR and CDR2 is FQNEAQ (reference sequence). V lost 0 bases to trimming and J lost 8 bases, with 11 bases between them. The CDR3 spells CASSLANRAHEQFF. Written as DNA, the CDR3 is TGTGCCAGCAGCTTAGCAAACAGGGCCCATGAGCAGTTCTTC. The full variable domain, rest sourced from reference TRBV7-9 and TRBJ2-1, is DTGVSQNPRHKITKRGQNVTFRCDPISEHNRLYWYRQTLGQGPEFLTYFQNEAQLEKSRLLSDRFSAERPKGSFSTLEIQRTEQGDSAMYLCASSLANRAHEQFFGPGTRLTVL.

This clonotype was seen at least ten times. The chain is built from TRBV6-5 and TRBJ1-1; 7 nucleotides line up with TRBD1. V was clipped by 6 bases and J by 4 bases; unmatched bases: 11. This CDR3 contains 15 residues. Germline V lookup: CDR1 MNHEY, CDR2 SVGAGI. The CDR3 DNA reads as TGTGCCAGCAGATCAAAAGGGGGCGGCGGCACTGAAGCTTTCTTT. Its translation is CASRSKGGGGTEAFF.

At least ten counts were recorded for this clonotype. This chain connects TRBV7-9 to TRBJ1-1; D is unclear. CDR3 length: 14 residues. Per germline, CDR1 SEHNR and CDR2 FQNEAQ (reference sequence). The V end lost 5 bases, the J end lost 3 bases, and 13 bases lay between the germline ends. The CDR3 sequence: CASSLLSRDTEAFF. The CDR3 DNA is TGTGCCAGCAGCCTCTTATCGAGGGACACTGAAGCTTTCTTT.

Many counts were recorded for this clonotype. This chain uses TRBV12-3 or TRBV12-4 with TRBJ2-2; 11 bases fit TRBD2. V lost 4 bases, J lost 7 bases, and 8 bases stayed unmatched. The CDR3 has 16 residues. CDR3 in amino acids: CASSYLAGGIGGELFF. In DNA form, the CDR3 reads TGTGCCAGCAGTTATCTAGCGGGAGGTATCGGCGGGGAGCTGTTTTTT.

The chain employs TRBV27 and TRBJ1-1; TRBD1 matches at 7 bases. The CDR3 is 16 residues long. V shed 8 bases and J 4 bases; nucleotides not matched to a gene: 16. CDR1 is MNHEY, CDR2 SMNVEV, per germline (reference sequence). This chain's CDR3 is CASLPGGPDWGTEAFF. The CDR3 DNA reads TGTGCCAGCCTGCCAGGGGGACCCGATTGGGGCACTGAAGCTTTCTTT.

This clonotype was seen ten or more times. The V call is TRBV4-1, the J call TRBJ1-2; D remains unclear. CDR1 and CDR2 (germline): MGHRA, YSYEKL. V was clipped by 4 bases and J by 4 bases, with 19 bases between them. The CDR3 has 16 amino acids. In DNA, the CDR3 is TGCGCCAGCAGCCCCACAGCCCGCGCCACCTCCTATGGCTACACCTTC. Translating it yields CASSPTARATSYGYTF.

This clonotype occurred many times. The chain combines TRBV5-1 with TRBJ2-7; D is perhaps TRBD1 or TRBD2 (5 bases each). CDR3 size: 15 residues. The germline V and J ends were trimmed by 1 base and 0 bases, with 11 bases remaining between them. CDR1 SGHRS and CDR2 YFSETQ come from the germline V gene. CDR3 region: CASSLSWGTSYEQYF. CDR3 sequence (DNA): TGCGCCAGCAGCTTGAGCTGGGGGACCTCCTACGAGCAGTACTTC.

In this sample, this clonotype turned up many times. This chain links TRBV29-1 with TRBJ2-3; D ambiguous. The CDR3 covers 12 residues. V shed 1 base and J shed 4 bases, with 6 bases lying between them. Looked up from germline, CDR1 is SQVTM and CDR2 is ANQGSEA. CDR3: CSVEAAADTQYF. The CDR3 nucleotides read TGCAGCGTTGAAGCCGCAGCAGATACGCAGTATTTT.

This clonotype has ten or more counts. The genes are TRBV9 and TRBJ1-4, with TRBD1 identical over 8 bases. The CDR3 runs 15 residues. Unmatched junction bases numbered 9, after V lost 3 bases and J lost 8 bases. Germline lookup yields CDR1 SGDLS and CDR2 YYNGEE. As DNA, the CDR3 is TGTGCCAGCAGCGCCCTTGGGACAGGTTCCGAAAAACTGTTTTTT. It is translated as CASSALGTGSEKLFF.

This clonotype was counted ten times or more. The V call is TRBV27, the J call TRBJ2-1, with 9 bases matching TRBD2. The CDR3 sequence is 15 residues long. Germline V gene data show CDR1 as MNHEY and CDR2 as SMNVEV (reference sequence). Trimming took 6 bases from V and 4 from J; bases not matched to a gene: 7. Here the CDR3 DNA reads TGTGCCAGCAGCCCGATGCGGGAGGGGTACAATGAGCAGTTCTTC. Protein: CASSPMREGYNEQFF.

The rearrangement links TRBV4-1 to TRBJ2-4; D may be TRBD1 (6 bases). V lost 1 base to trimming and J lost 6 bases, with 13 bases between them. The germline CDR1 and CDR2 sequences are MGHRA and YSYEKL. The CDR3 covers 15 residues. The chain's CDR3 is CASSQGSRGRNIQYF. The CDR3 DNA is TGCGCCAGCAGCCAAGGGTCCAGGGGAAGAAACATTCAGTACTTC.